The 21 T cell receptor beta chains below were found in one sample sequenced in a study of blood T cell repertoires in COVID-19 (dated by TCRdb to 2018 to 2020). Library preparation was by the immunoSEQ multiplex PCR assay. TCRdb holds this immuneACCESS table with in-frame rearrangements only. Some clones are missing; in checked studies, unresolved V genes explain under half, and the rest has no known cause. The sample data list over 200,000 clones, and 80% to 90% of these were observed just once. Clones ranked in the top ten supply approximately 8.1% of the sample. The source material was peripheral blood. All receptors come from a woman in her forties or fifties with active or convalescent COVID-19.

J is TRBJ1-1 and V is TRBV11-2; D might be TRBD1 (6 bases). The CDR3 totals 14 residues. The ends were cut back, 1 base at V and 3 bases at J, with 9 bases in the middle. CDR1 and CDR2 from the germline V gene are SGHAT and FQNNGV. The CDR3 nucleotides read TGTGCCAGCAGCTTAGGCAGGGGTTACACTGAAGCTTTCTTT. The encoded protein is CASSLGRGYTEAFF. The full variable domain, rest sourced from reference TRBV11-2 and TRBJ1-1, is EAGVAQSPRYKIIEKRQSVAFWCNPISGHATLYWYQQILGQGPKLLIQFQNNGVVDDSQLPKDRFSAERLKGVDSTLKIQPAKLEDSAVYLCASSLGRGYTEAFFGQGTRLTVV.

In DNA, the CDR3 is TGTGCCAGCAGCCAAGATAGGCGACTAGCGGGAGGCGGGAATACGCAGTATTTT. This translates into CASSQDRRLAGGGNTQYF. V is TRBV4-2 and J is TRBJ2-3; TRBD2 matches 13 bases. The V gene end was trimmed by 0 bases and the J gene end by 7 bases; junction bases not matched to a gene: 10. Germline V gene lookup returns CDR1 LGHNA and CDR2 YNFKEQ. The CDR3 consists of 18 residues.

J is TRBJ1-4 and V is TRBV18, with TRBD1 matching over 7 bases. This CDR3 contains 16 residues. Germline CDR1 reads KGHSH; CDR2 reads LQKENI. V lost 5 bases to trimming and J lost 0 bases; unmatched junction nucleotides: 6. CDR3 bases: TGTGCCAGCTCAGCCGGGGACAGAACAACTAATGAAAAACTGTTTTTT. Amino acid sequence: CASSAGDRTTNEKLFF.

The CDR3 protein is CASSFLGKDTEAFF. For the CDR3, the DNA is TGTGCCAGCAGCTTTTTGGGCAAGGACACTGAAGCTTTCTTT. The chain joins TRBV7-3 to TRBJ1-1; unclear D gene. Germline assignment: CDR1 SGHTA and CDR2 FQGTGA. The CDR3 covers 14 residues. V was trimmed by 3 bases and J by 3 bases, leaving 11 bases between them.

This clone has just one count. This sample also contains other DNA sequences that code for the same CDR3. The chain uses TRBV20-1 and TRBJ1-2; unclear D gene. Per the germline V gene, CDR1 is DFQATT and CDR2 is SNEGSKA (reference sequence). The V and J ends lost 0 bases and 8 bases respectively, with 7 bases between them. CDR3 length equals 11 residues. The CDR3 loop reads CSARDPGGYTF. The DNA of the CDR3 is TGCAGTGCTAGAGATCCGGGAGGCTACACCTTC.

The V gene is TRBV6-5, the J gene TRBJ2-7, with 12 nucleotides matching TRBD1. V dropped 4 bases and J dropped 11; count of bases not matched to a gene: 12. CDR3 length: 15 residues. CDR1 MNHEY and CDR2 SVGAGI come from the germline V gene. In nucleotides, the CDR3 is TGTGCCAGCAGTTGGACTCGGGACAGGGGGCAGTTGGAGTACTTC. As protein: CASSWTRDRGQLEYF.

The table lists this clone with a count of one. The genes are TRBV19 and TRBJ2-1; D possibly corresponds to TRBD2 (5 bases). This CDR3 region has 14 residues. The V gene lost 4 bases and the J gene lost 2 bases, with 9 bases spanning the gap. The V gene's germline CDR1 is LNHDA and CDR2 SQIVND (reference sequence). For the CDR3, the DNA is TGTGCCAGTAGTACGGGGAAGACCTACAATGAGCAGTTCTTC. Its translation is CASSTGKTYNEQFF.

The chain couples TRBV28 to TRBJ2-2, with a weak D call TRBD1 (5 bases). The CDR3 sequence is 14 residues long. V was clipped by 10 bases and J by 0 bases, with 12 bases between them. Germline loops: CDR1 MDHEN, CDR2 SYDVKM. DNA of the CDR3: TGTGCCATCCGACAGTTCGCGAACACCGGGGAGCTGTTTTTT. This translates into CAIRQFANTGELFF.

The rearrangement links TRBV5-6 to TRBJ2-2; tentatively, D is TRBD1 (6 bases). The V end lost 0 bases, the J end lost 3 bases, and 9 bases lay between the germline ends. The germline V gene encodes CDR1 SGHDT and CDR2 YYEEEE. The CDR3 covers 15 residues. The CDR3 loop reads CASSLGGLDTGELFF. In nucleotides, the CDR3 is TGTGCCAGCAGCTTGGGGGGGCTCGACACCGGGGAGCTGTTTTTT. Using reference TRBV5-6 and TRBJ2-2 for the parts outside the CDR3, the full variable domain is DAGVTQSPTHLIKTRGQQVTLRCSPKSGHDTVSWYQQALGQGPQFIFQYYEEEERQRGNFPDRFSGHQFPNYSSELNVNALLLGDSALYLCASSLGGLDTGELFFGEGSRLTVL.

A single count supports this clone. The chain uses TRBV6-5 and TRBJ2-5, with D possibly TRBD1 on 5 matching bases. The CDR3 runs to 14 residues. Germline CDR1 reads MNHEY; CDR2 reads SVGAGI. V lost 6 bases, J lost 4 bases, and 15 bases lay in between. DNA of the CDR3: TGTGCCAGCAGCGCAACAGGATTTGGAGAGACCCAGTACTTC. It yields the protein CASSATGFGETQYF.

This chain joins TRBV18 and TRBJ1-2; D gene ambiguous. V lost 5 bases and J 2 bases, leaving 9 bases between the germline ends. Germline V gene lookup returns CDR1 KGHSH and CDR2 LQKENI. The CDR3 is 13 residues long. The CDR3 DNA is TGTGCCAGCTCAAATACAGAGAACTATGGCTACACCTTC. The encoded protein is CASSNTENYGYTF. Full variable domain (outside the CDR3, taken from reference TRBV18 and TRBJ1-2): NAGVMQNPRHLVRRRGQEARLRCSPMKGHSHVYWYRQLPEEGLKFMVYLQKENIIDESGMPKERFSAEFPKEGPSILRIQQVVRGDSAAYFCASSNTENYGYTFGSGTRLTVV.

V gene TRBV19 combines with J gene TRBJ2-5, with a possible D match to TRBD2 (6 bases). Germline values: CDR1 LNHDA, CDR2 SQIVND (reference sequence). This CDR3 spans 15 amino acids. With 7 bases removed from V and 2 bases from J, the gap between germline ends came to 17 bases. CDR3: CASTLGGTDQETQYF. Here the CDR3 DNA reads TGTGCCAGTACCCTGGGCGGGACGGATCAAGAGACCCAGTACTTC. Full variable domain (missing parts from reference TRBV19 and TRBJ2-5): DGGITQSPKYLFRKEGQNVTLSCEQNLNHDAMYWYRQDPGQGLRLIYYSQIVNDFQKGDIAEGYSVSREKKESFPLTVTSAQKNPTAFYLCASTLGGTDQETQYFGPGTRLLVL.

CDR3 protein: CASSESGSTEAFF. For the CDR3, the DNA is TGCGCCAGCAGTGAGTCAGGGAGCACTGAAGCTTTCTTT. V is TRBV10-1 and J is TRBJ1-1; D not certain. V was trimmed by 0 bases and J by 4 bases, leaving 6 bases between them. The germline gives CDR1 WNHNN, CDR2 SYGVQD (reference sequence). The CDR3 runs 13 residues.

There are a few counts of this clone. The chain uses TRBV7-9 and TRBJ1-2, with D hard to call. There are 16 residues in the CDR3. Germline V lookup: CDR1 SEHNR, CDR2 FQNEAQ (reference sequence). The germline V and J ends were trimmed by 6 bases and 0 bases, with 17 bases remaining between them. CDR3: CASSSTRELANYGYTF. Here the CDR3 DNA reads TGTGCCAGCAGTTCTACACGGGAGTTAGCTAACTATGGCTACACCTTC.

The chain employs TRBV5-1 and TRBJ1-2; TRBD1 agrees at 10 bases. The CDR3 extends over 15 amino acids. Germline values: CDR1 SGHRS, CDR2 YFSETQ. Trimming took 2 bases from V and 7 from J; bases not matched to a gene: 8. CDR3 protein: CASSFFGGTGAGYTF. The CDR3 DNA reads TGCGCCAGCAGCTTCTTCGGGGGGACAGGGGCTGGCTACACCTTC.

The rearrangement links TRBV5-4 to TRBJ2-5; D is possibly TRBD2 (6 bases). Germline CDR1 reads SGHNT; CDR2 reads YYREEE (reference sequence). Trimming shortened V by 0 bases and J by 4 bases, and 10 bases separated the two germline ends. The CDR3 runs 14 residues. The CDR3 sequence is CASSLVGSLETQYF. CDR3 DNA sequence: TGTGCCAGCAGCTTGGTCGGGAGTTTAGAGACCCAGTACTTC.

This sequence joins TRBV10-3 and TRBJ1-5; D perhaps matches TRBD1 (6 bases). V dropped 4 bases and J dropped 5 bases, with 15 bases sitting between them. The germline V gene encodes CDR1 ENHRY and CDR2 SYGVKD. The CDR3 has 15 amino acids. CDR3 coding DNA: TGTGCCATCAGTGCTCTCAGGGGCGAAGATCAGCCCCAGCATTTT. Protein: CAISALRGEDQPQHF.

This chain uses TRBV29-1 with TRBJ2-3; TRBD2 matches at 14 bases. Trimming took 6 bases from V and 5 from J; bases not matched to a gene: 13. Germline loops: CDR1 SQVTM, CDR2 ANQGSEA. The CDR3 runs 17 residues. DNA of the CDR3: TGCAGCGTGGAGCTTGGGACTAGCGGGAGCATAGGAGATACGCAGTATTTT. Translated, it gives CSVELGTSGSIGDTQYF.

The rearrangement uses TRBV5-1 and TRBJ2-7; 9 bases are a match to TRBD2. The CDR3 covers 14 residues. The V and J ends lost 0 bases and 3 bases, in that order; junction bases with no gene match: 1. Germline CDR1 is SGHRS and CDR2 is YFSETQ. CDR3 bases: TGCGCCAGCAGCTTGGAGACTAGCGGCTACGAGCAGTACTTC. It codes for CASSLETSGYEQYF. The variable domain in full, completed from reference TRBV5-1 and TRBJ2-7, reads KAGVTQTPRYLIKTRGQQVTLSCSPISGHRSVSWYQQTPGQGLQFLFEYFSETQRNKGNFPGRFSGRQFSNSRSEMNVSTLELGDSALYLCASSLETSGYEQYFGPGTRLTVT.

This rearrangement joins TRBV28 to TRBJ1-2; D not certain. Germline-derived CDR1 and CDR2 are MDHEN and SYDVKM. CDR3 length: 12 residues. V lost 6 bases and J lost 5, with 10 bases in between. CDR3 residues: CASSPGMYGYTF. CDR3 sequence (DNA): TGTGCCAGCAGCCCGGGGATGTATGGCTACACCTTC.

The chain combines TRBV29-1 with TRBJ1-2, with D possibly matching TRBD1 (6 bases). Germline lookup yields CDR1 SQVTM and CDR2 ANQGSEA. This CDR3 contains 16 residues. Trimming left V 6 bases short and J 4 bases short, with 24 bases between. The CDR3 spells CSVPHGRGQGTYGYTF. CDR3 sequence (DNA): TGCAGCGTCCCTCACGGCAGGGGTCAGGGGACCTATGGCTACACCTTC.